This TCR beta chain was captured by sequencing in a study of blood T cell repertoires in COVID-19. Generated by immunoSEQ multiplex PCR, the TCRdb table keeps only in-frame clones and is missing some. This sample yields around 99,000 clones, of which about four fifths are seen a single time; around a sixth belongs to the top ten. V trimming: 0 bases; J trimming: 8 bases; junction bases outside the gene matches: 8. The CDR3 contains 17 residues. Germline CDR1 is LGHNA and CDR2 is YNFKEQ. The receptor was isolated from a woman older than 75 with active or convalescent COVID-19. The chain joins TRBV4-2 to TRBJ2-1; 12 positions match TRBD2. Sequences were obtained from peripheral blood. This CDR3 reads CASSQDGGLAGGYEQFF. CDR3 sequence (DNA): TGTGCCAGCAGCCAAGATGGGGGCCTAGCGGGAGGGTATGAGCAGTTCTTC.